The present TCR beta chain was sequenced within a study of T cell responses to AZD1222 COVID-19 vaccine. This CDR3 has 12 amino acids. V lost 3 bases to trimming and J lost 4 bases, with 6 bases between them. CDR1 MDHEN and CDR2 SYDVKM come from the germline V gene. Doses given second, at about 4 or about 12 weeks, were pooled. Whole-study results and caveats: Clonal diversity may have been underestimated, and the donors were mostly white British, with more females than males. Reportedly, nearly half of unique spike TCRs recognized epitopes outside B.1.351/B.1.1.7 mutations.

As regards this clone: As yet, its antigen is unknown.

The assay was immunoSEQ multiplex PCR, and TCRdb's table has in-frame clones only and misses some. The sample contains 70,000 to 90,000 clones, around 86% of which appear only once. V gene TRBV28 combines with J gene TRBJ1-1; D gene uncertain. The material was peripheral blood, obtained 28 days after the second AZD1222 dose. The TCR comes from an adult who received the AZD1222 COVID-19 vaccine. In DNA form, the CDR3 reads TGTGCCAGCAGTTTGTTGAGCACTGAAGCTTTCTTT. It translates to CASSLLSTEAFF.